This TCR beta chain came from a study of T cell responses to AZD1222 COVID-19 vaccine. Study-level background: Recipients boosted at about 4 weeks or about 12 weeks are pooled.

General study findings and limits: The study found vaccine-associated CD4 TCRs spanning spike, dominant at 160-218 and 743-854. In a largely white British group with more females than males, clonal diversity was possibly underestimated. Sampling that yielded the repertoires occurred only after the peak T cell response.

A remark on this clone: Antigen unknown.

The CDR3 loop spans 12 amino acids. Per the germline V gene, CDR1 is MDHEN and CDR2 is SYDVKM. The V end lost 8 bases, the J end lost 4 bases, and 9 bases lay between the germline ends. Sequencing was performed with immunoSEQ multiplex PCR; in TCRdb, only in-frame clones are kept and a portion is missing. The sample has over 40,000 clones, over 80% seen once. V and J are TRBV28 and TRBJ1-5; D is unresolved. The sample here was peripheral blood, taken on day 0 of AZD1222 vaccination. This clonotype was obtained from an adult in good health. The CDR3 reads CASGTENQPQHF. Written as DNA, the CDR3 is TGTGCCAGCGGTACAGAGAATCAGCCCCAGCATTTT. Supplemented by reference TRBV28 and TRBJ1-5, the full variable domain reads DVKVTQSSRYLVKRTGEKVFLECVQDMDHENMFWYRQDPGLGLRLIYFSYDVKMKEKGDIPEGYSVSREKKERFSLILESASTNQTSMYLCASGTENQPQHFGDGTRLSIL.